What follows are 19 T cell receptor beta chains derived from one specimen sequenced in a study of cytomegalovirus exposure and HLA in healthy donors. Researchers ran the PCR with 60 Vbeta and 13 Jbeta primers. This table comes from immunoSEQ multiplex PCR, and its TCRdb copy is limited to in-frame clones, with some not included. The sample yields over 150,000 clones, roughly 85% seen once. Sequencing was done on a sample of PBMCs. Receptors were obtained from a woman in her twenties or thirties in good health and CMV-seronegative.

This chain links TRBV7-6 with TRBJ1-1; D is possibly TRBD1 (5 bases). CDR1 is SGHVS and CDR2 is FNYEAQ in the germline V gene. The CDR3 runs 15 residues. V dropped 4 bases and J dropped 1 base, with 13 bases sitting between them. The CDR3 loop is CASSSRAGGNTEAFF. CDR3 nucleotide sequence: TGTGCCAGCAGCTCCCGGGCGGGGGGGAACACTGAAGCTTTCTTT.

This chain links TRBV7-6 with TRBJ2-2, with a tentative D call TRBD1 (6 bases). Germline CDR1 is SGHVS and CDR2 is FNYEAQ. V dropped 1 base and J dropped 3 bases, with 21 bases sitting between them. The CDR3 is 19 amino acids. The CDR3 reads CASSLDGRGSFSDTGELFF. In nucleotides, the CDR3 is TGTGCCAGCAGCTTAGATGGCAGGGGCTCGTTCAGCGACACCGGGGAGCTGTTTTTT.

V usage is TRBV7-7 and J usage is TRBJ2-2; 11 nucleotides line up with TRBD2. Unmatched junction bases numbered 4, after V lost 0 bases and J lost 7 bases. The CDR3 has 16 residues. CDR1 SSHAT and CDR2 FNYEAQ come from the germline V gene (reference sequence). The DNA for the CDR3 is TGTGCCAGCAGCTTAGCACTAGCGGGAGCTGGCGGGGAGCTGTTTTTT. Amino acid sequence: CASSLALAGAGGELFF.

The chain is built from TRBV10-1 and TRBJ2-5; 9 bases are a match to TRBD2. The J call may be in error: the DNA end matches TRBJ2-7 better. The CDR3 is made up of 15 amino acids. Germline CDR1 WNHNN, CDR2 SYGVQD (reference sequence). The CDR3 nucleotides are TGCGCCAGCAGTGAGACGGGACTAGCCCCCTCCGAGCAGTACTTC. Translated: CASSETGLAPSEQYF.

V is TRBV7-8 and J is TRBJ1-1, with unresolved D. V was clipped by 7 bases and J by 8 bases, with 17 bases between them. The CDR3 consists of 13 residues. Germline CDR1 reads SGHVS; CDR2 reads FQNEAQ. CDR3 residues: CASTPSESGEAFF. The DNA of the CDR3 is TGTGCCAGCACCCCTTCAGAGAGCGGGGAAGCTTTCTTT.

There are a few counts of this clone. The sample has other DNA sequences that encode this CDR3 too. V usage is TRBV28 and J usage is TRBJ1-1; 7 bases align to TRBD1. This CDR3 is built from 17 residues. Per the germline V gene, CDR1 is MDHEN and CDR2 is SYDVKM. Trimming took 5 bases from V and 0 from J; bases not matched to a gene: 12. Here the CDR3 DNA reads TGTGCCAGCAGTCCAGAGCTTCGACAGGGATTGAACACTGAAGCTTTCTTT. Protein sequence: CASSPELRQGLNTEAFF.

This clone appeared a few times. The chain is built from TRBV15 and TRBJ1-3, with D perhaps TRBD1 (6 bases). The germline V gene has CDR1 LNHNV and CDR2 YYDKDF (reference sequence). The CDR3 is 16 amino acids. Trimming took off 3 bases at V and 4 bases at J, with 16 bases between the two ends. The CDR3 sequence is CATSSGQLQRGNTIYF. CDR3 nucleotide sequence: TGTGCCACCAGCAGCGGACAGCTTCAAAGGGGAAACACCATATATTTT.

The chain combines TRBV7-9 with TRBJ2-7; 8 nucleotides match TRBD2. This CDR3 has 15 amino acids. Germline loops: CDR1 SEHNR, CDR2 FQNEAQ (reference sequence). V gave up 4 bases and J gave up 6 bases; unmatched junction bases: 11. CDR3 DNA: TGTGCCAGCAGCTCCTCCGAAGCGGGAGTTTTCGAGCAGTACTTC. It is translated as CASSSSEAGVFEQYF.

This clone was counted a single time. The chain is built from TRBV27 and TRBJ1-5; D may be TRBD1 (5 bases). Germline V CDR1 and CDR2: MNHEY, SMNVEV (reference sequence). Deletions cut 6 bases from V and 4 bases from J, with 19 bases between. CDR3 length equals 16 residues. The DNA for the CDR3 is TGTGCCAGCAGCCTCGGGGGGGGGTCCCCTAATCAGCCCCAGCATTTT. It codes for CASSLGGGSPNQPQHF.

The rearrangement links TRBV7-2 to TRBJ2-1; TRBD2 matches at 10 bases. The V gene's germline CDR1 is SGHTA and CDR2 FQGNSA. J lost 5 bases, V lost 5 bases, and 12 bases had no gene match. CDR3 length: 17 residues. CDR3 DNA: TGTGCCAGCAGCAAGGGGTTTAGCGGGGGGTCGCACAATGAGCAGTTCTTC. It codes for CASSKGFSGGSHNEQFF.

This chain connects TRBV27 to TRBJ1-3; 8 bases match TRBD1. V lost 5 bases, J lost 0 bases, and 15 bases stayed unmatched. Germline assignment: CDR1 MNHEY and CDR2 SMNVEV (reference sequence). CDR3 length equals 19 residues. The CDR3 DNA follows: TGTGCCAGCAGTCCTGTCCTACGTCCGGGACAGGACTCTGGAAACACCATATATTTT. As protein: CASSPVLRPGQDSGNTIYF.

The gene calls are TRBV12-5 and TRBJ2-3; TRBD1 matches 7 bases. This CDR3 has 16 residues. Germline CDR1 reads LGHNT; CDR2 reads FRNRAP. V was pared by 1 base and J by 0 bases, with 4 bases of the junction left unmatched. CDR3 DNA: TGTGCTAGTGGTTTGGGAGCGGACAGGAGCACAGATACGCAGTATTTT. Its translation: CASGLGADRSTDTQYF.

The gene calls are TRBV29-1 and TRBJ1-1, with a tentative D call TRBD1 (5 bases). The CDR3 is 13 residues long. The V end lost 3 bases, the J end lost 0 bases, and 8 bases lay between the germline ends. From germline, CDR1 is SQVTM and CDR2 ANQGSEA. CDR3 sequence reads: CSVDRVMNTEAFF. The CDR3 DNA reads as TGCAGCGTTGACAGGGTCATGAACACTGAAGCTTTCTTT.

This clone was observed a single time. This CDR3 is CAWSSWGGVNTEAFF. In nucleotides, the CDR3 is TGTGCCTGGAGTAGTTGGGGAGGGGTGAACACTGAAGCTTTCTTT. The chain joins TRBV30 to TRBJ1-1; TRBD1 might be the D (5 bases). Looked up from germline, CDR1 is GTSNPN and CDR2 is SVGIG (reference sequence). Trimming stripped 2 bases from V and 0 bases from J, with 13 bases between. The CDR3 length is 15 residues.

The rearrangement links TRBV2 to TRBJ1-2; 7 bases align to TRBD1. The trim removed 7 bases at V and 4 bases at J, leaving 6 bases unmatched. This CDR3 comprises 13 residues. The germline V gene has CDR1 SNHLY and CDR2 FYNNEI. The CDR3 DNA reads as TGTGCCAGCACCACGACAGGGATCTATGGCTACACCTTC. It is translated as CASTTTGIYGYTF.

This chain joins TRBV19 and TRBJ1-1; no clear D gene. With 7 bases removed from V and 0 bases from J, the gap between germline ends came to 9 bases. Germline V gene lookup returns CDR1 LNHDA and CDR2 SQIVND (reference sequence). This CDR3 has 13 amino acids. CDR3 nucleotide sequence: TGTGCCAGTACCTCCCCTTTGAACACTGAAGCTTTCTTT. Translating it yields CASTSPLNTEAFF. Based on the CDR3 plus reference TRBV19 and TRBJ1-1, the full variable domain is DGGITQSPKYLFRKEGQNVTLSCEQNLNHDAMYWYRQDPGQGLRLIYYSQIVNDFQKGDIAEGYSVSREKKESFPLTVTSAQKNPTAFYLCASTSPLNTEAFFGQGTRLTVV.

The J gene is TRBJ1-3, the V gene TRBV9; the D is unclear. CDR1 and CDR2 from the germline V gene are SGDLS and YYNGEE. This CDR3 is 13 amino acids long. The V and J ends lost 0 bases and 7 bases respectively, with 8 bases between them. The CDR3 region is CASSVEGRNTIYF. DNA for the CDR3: TGTGCCAGCAGCGTAGAAGGGAGGAACACCATATATTTT.

Only a few counts were recorded for this clone. The rearrangement joins TRBV14 to TRBJ1-1; possibly TRBD1 for D (5 bases). V gave up 4 bases and J gave up 10 bases, with 13 bases separating them. The germline V gene encodes CDR1 SGHDN and CDR2 FVKESK. This CDR3 is built from 12 residues. The CDR3 DNA sequence: TGTGCCAGCAGCCCGATGGGGGGGGTAGCTTTCTTT. It is translated as CASSPMGGVAFF.

The rearrangement links TRBV19 to TRBJ2-3, with D possibly matching TRBD2 (6 bases). Germline CDR1 and CDR2: LNHDA and SQIVND (reference sequence). Trimming took off 8 bases at V and 6 bases at J, with 12 bases between the two ends. CDR3 length equals 12 residues. Written as DNA, the CDR3 is TGTGCCAGTGCTAGCGTAAGGGATACGCAGTATTTT. This sequence encodes CASASVRDTQYF.